The sequence of this TCR beta chain was determined in a study of shared clonotypes between healthy human individuals. The CDR3 sequence is 15 residues long. Germline CDR1 is SGHDT and CDR2 is YYEEEE. Trimming removed 5 bases at V and 2 bases at J, with 16 bases between. In regard to this clone: Its antigen is not identified.

Selected positively for CCR7 and CD45RO-negative, naive CD8 cells excluded terminally differentiated effector memory CD45RA+ cells. Donors, without exception, were Caucasian adults residing in Nashville, Tennessee. The authors' processing: ImmunoSEQ only sent back junction sequences with no quality scores, so filtering was done differently. Data came from immunoSEQ multiplex PCR; TCRdb stores just in-frame clones and leaves some out. For V, J and clone size, that table is used; D and trimming come from the DNA. Of just over 2,000,000 clones in the sample, approximately 94% are singletons; the top ten hold 0.9% to 1.3%. General study results and limits: Across a few donors, naive CD4 shared roughly 5.2%, naive CD8 over 3%, memory CD4 about 2.4%, memory CD8 0.4%.

Sequenced input: naive CD8+ T cells sorted from blood. This TCR was sampled from a man between 18 and 29 years old in good health. V usage is TRBV5-6 and J usage is TRBJ2-5; TRBD2 might be the D (6 bases). The CDR3 reads CASSFGPGTQETQYF. For the CDR3, the DNA is TGTGCCAGCAGTTTCGGACCCGGGACTCAAGAGACCCAGTACTTC. The variable domain in full, completed from reference TRBV5-6 and TRBJ2-5, reads DAGVTQSPTHLIKTRGQQVTLRCSPKSGHDTVSWYQQALGQGPQFIFQYYEEEERQRGNFPDRFSGHQFPNYSSELNVNALLLGDSALYLCASSFGPGTQETQYFGPGTRLLVL.